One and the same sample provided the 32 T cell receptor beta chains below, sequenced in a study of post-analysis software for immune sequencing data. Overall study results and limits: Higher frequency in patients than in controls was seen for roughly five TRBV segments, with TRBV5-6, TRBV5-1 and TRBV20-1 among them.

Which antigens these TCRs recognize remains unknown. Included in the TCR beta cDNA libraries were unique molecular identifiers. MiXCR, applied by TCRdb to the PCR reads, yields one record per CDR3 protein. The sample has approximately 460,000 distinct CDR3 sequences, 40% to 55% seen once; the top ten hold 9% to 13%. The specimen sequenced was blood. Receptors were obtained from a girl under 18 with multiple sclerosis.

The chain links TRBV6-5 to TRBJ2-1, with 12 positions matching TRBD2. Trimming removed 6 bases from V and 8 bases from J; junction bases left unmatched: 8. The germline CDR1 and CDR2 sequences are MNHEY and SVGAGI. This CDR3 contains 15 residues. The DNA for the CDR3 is TGTGCCAGCAGAGCTCTAGCGGGAGGGCGGGATGAGCAGTTCTTC. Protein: CASRALAGGRDEQFF.

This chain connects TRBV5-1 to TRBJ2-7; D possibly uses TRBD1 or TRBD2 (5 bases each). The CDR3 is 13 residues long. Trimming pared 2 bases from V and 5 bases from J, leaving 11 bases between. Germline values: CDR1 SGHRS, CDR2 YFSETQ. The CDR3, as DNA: TGCGCCAGCAGCTTAGAGGGGAACAACGAGCAGTACTTC. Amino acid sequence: CASSLEGNNEQYF.

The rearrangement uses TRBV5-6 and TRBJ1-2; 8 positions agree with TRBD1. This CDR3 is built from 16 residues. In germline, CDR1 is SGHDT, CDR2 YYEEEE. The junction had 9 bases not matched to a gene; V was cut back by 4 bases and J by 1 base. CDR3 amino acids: CASSRSGTGINYGYTF. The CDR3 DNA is TGTGCCAGCAGCAGATCGGGGACAGGCATTAACTATGGCTACACCTTC. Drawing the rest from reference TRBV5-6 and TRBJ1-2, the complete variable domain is DAGVTQSPTHLIKTRGQQVTLRCSPKSGHDTVSWYQQALGQGPQFIFQYYEEEERQRGNFPDRFSGHQFPNYSSELNVNALLLGDSALYLCASSRSGTGINYGYTFGSGTRLTVV.

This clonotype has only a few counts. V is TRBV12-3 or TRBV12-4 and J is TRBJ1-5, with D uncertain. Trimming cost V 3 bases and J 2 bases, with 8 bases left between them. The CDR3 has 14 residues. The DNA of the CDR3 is TGTGCCAGCAGTTTTGCCATGGGCAATCAGCCCCAGCATTTT. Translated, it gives CASSFAMGNQPQHF.

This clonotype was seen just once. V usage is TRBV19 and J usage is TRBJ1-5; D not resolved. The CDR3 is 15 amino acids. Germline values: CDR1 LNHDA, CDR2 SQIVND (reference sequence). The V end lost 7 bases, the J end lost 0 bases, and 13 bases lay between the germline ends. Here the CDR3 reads CASKEKGHSNQPQHF. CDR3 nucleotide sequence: TGTGCCAGTAAGGAGAAGGGCCATAGCAATCAGCCCCAGCATTTT. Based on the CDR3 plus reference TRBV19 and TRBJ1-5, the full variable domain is DGGITQSPKYLFRKEGQNVTLSCEQNLNHDAMYWYRQDPGQGLRLIYYSQIVNDFQKGDIAEGYSVSREKKESFPLTVTSAQKNPTAFYLCASKEKGHSNQPQHFGDGTRLSIL.

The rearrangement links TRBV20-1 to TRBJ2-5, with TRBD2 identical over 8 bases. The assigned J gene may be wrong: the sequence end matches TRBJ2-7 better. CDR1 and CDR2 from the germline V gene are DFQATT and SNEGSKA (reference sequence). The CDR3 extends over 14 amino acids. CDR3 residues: CSAGGERESYEQYF. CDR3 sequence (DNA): TGCAGTGCTGGAGGGGAGCGGGAGAGTTACGAGCAGTACTTC.

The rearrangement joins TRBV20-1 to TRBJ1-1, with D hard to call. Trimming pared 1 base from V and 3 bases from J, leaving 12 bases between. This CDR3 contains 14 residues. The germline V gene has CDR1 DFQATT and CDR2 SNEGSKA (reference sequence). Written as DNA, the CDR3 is TGCAGTGCTAGAGGGGTAGGGCGACACACTGAAGCTTTCTTT. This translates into CSARGVGRHTEAFF.

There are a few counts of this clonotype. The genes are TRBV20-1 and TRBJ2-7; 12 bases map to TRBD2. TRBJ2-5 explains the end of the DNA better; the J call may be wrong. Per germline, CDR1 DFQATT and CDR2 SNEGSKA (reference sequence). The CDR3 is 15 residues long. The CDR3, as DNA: TGCAGTGCCAAGCCTAGCGGGAGGGGTAGAGAGACCCAGTACTTC. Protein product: CSAKPSGRGRETQYF.

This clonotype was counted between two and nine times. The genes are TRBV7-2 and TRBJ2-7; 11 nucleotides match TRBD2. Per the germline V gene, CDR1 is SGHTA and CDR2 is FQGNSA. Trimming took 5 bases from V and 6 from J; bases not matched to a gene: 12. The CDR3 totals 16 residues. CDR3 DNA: TGTGCCAGCAGCACCAATCTTCTAGCGGGAGGCGGCGAGCAGTACTTC. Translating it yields CASSTNLLAGGGEQYF.

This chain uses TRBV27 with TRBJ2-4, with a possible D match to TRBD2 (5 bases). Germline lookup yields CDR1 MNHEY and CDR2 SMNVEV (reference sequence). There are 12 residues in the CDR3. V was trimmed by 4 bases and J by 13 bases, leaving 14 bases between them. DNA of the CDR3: TGTGCCAGCAGTTCCCCCTTGAGGGAGCAGTACTTC. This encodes CASSSPLREQYF.

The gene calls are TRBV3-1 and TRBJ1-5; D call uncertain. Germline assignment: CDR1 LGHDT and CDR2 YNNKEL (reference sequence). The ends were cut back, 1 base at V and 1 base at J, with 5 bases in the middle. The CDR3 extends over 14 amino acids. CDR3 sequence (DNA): TGTGCCAGCAGCCAAGCCGACAGCAATCAGCCCCAGCATTTT. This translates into CASSQADSNQPQHF.

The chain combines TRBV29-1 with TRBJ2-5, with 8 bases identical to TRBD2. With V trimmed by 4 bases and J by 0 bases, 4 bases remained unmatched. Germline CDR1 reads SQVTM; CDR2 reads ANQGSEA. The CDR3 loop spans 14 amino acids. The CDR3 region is CSVAAGEHQETQYF. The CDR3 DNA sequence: TGCAGCGTTGCAGCGGGAGAGCACCAAGAGACCCAGTACTTC.

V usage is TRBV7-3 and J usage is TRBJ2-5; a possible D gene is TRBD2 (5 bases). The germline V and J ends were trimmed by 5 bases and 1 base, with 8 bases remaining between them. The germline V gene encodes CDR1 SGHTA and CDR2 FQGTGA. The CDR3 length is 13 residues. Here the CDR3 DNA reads TGTGCCAGCAGCGTAAGCGGCCAAGAGACCCAGTACTTC. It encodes CASSVSGQETQYF.

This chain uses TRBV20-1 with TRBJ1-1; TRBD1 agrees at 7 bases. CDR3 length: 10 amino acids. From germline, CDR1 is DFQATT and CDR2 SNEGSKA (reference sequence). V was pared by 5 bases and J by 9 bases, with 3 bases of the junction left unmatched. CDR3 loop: CSARDSKAFF. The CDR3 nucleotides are TGCAGTGCTCGGGACAGTAAAGCTTTCTTT.

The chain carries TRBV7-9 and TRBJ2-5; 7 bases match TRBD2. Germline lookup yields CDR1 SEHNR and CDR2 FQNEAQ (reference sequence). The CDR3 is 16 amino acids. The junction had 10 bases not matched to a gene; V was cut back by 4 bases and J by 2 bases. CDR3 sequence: CASSSTGGWGQETQYF. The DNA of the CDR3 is TGTGCCAGCAGCTCCACGGGGGGTTGGGGACAAGAGACCCAGTACTTC.

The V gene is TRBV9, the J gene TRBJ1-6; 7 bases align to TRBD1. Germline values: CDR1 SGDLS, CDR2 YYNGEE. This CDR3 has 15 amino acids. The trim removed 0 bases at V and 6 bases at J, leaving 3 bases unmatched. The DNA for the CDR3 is TGTGCCAGCAGCGTAGTGGCAGGGGGTAATTCACCCCTCCACTTT. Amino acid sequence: CASSVVAGGNSPLHF. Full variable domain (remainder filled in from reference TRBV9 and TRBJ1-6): DSGVTQTPKHLITATGQRVTLRCSPRSGDLSVYWYQQSLDQGLQFLIQYYNGEERAKGNILERFSAQQFPDLHSELNLSSLELGDSALYFCASSVVAGGNSPLHFGNGTRLTVT.

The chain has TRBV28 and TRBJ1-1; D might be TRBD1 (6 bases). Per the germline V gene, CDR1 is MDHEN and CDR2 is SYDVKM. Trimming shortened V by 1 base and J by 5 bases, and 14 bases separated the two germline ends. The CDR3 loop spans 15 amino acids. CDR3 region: CASSLLFRGGTEAFF. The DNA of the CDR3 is TGTGCCAGCAGTTTATTGTTTAGGGGGGGGACTGAAGCTTTCTTT. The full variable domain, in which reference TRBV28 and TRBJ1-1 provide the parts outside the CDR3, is DVKVTQSSRYLVKRTGEKVFLECVQDMDHENMFWYRQDPGLGLRLIYFSYDVKMKEKGDIPEGYSVSREKKERFSLILESASTNQTSMYLCASSLLFRGGTEAFFGQGTRLTVV.

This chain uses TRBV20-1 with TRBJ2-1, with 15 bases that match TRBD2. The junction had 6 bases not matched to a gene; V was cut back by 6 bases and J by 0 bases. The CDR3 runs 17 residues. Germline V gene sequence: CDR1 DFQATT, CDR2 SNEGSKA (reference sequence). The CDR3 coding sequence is TGCAGTGCCCGGACTAGCGGGAGGGAGAGCTCCTACAATGAGCAGTTCTTC. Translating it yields CSARTSGRESSYNEQFF.

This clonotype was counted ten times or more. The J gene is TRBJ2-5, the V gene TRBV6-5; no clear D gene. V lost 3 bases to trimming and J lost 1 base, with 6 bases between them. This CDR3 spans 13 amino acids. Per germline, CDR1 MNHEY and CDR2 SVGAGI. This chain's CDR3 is CASSYPPQETQYF. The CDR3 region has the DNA TGTGCCAGCAGTTATCCGCCCCAAGAGACCCAGTACTTC.

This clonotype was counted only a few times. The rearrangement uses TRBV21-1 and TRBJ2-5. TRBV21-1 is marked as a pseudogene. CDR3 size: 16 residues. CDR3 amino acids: CASSKDLNKIEETQYF. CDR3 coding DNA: TGTGCCAGCAGCAAAGATCTGAATAAAATAGAGGAGACCCAGTACTTC.

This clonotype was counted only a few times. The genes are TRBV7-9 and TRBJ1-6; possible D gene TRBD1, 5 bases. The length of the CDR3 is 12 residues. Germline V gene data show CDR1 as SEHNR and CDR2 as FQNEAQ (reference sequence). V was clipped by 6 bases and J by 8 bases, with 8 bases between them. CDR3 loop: CASSTQDSPLHF. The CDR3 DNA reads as TGTGCCAGCAGTACACAGGATTCACCCCTCCACTTT.

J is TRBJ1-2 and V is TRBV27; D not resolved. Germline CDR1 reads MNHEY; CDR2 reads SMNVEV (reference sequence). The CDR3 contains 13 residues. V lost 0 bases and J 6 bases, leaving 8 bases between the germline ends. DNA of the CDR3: TGTGCCAGCAGTTTATCAGGGAGTCATGGCTACACCTTC. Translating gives CASSLSGSHGYTF.

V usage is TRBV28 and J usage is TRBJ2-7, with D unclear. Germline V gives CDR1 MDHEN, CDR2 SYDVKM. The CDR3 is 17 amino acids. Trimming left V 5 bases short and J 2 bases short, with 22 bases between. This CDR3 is CASSDAYFVADAYEQYF. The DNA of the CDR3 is TGTGCCAGCAGTGACGCCTACTTCGTGGCAGACGCCTACGAGCAGTACTTC.

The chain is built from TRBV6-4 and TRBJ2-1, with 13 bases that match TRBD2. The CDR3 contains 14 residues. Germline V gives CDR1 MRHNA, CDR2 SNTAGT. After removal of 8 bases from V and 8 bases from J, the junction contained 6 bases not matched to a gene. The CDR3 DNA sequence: TGTGCCAGCCGTCGACTAGCGGGAGGCGATGAGCAGTTCTTC. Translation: CASRRLAGGDEQFF.

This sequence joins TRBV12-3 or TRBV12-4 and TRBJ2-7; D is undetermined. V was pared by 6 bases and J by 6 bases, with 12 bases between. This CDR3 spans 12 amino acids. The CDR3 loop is CASSYRAAEQYF. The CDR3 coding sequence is TGTGCCAGCAGCTATCGGGCCGCCGAGCAGTACTTC.

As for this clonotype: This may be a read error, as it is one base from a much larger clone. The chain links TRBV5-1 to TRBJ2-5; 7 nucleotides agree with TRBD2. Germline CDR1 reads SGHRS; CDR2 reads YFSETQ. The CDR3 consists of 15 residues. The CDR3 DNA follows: TGCACCAGCAGCCTGTCGCTAGCGGACCAAGAGACCCAGTACTTC. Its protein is CTSSLSLADQETQYF.

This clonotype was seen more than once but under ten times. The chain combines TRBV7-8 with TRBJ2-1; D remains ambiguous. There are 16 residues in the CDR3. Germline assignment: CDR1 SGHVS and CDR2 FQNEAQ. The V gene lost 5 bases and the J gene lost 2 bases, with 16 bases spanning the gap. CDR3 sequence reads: CASSPNWAHPYNEQFF. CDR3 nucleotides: TGTGCCAGCAGCCCAAACTGGGCCCACCCCTACAATGAGCAGTTCTTC.

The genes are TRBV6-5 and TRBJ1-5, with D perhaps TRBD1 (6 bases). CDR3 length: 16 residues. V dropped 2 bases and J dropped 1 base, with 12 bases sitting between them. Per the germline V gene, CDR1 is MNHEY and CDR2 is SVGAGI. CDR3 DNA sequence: TGTGCCAGCAGTTACCCCGGGACAAAGAGCAATCAGCCCCAGCATTTT. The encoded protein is CASSYPGTKSNQPQHF.

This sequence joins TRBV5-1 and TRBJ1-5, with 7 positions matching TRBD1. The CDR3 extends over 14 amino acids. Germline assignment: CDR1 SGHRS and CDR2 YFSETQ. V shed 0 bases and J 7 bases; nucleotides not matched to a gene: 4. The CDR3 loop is CASSLELGGQPQHF. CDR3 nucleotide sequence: TGCGCCAGCAGCTTGGAATTAGGGGGCCAGCCCCAGCATTTT.

CDR3 DNA: TGCGCCAGCAGCTCGGAGATTTGGGAGACCCAGTACTTC. Its protein is CASSSEIWETQYF. This chain connects TRBV5-1 to TRBJ2-5; the D is unclear. Looked up from germline, CDR1 is SGHRS and CDR2 is YFSETQ. The length of the CDR3 is 13 residues. V was clipped by 3 bases and J by 5 bases, with 11 bases between them.

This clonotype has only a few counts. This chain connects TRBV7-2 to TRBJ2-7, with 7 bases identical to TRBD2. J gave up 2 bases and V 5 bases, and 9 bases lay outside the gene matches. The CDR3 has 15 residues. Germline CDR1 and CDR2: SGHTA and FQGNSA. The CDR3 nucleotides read TGTGCCAGCAGCCCAGGACTAGAAGGGACCTACGAGCAGTACTTC. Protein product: CASSPGLEGTYEQYF.

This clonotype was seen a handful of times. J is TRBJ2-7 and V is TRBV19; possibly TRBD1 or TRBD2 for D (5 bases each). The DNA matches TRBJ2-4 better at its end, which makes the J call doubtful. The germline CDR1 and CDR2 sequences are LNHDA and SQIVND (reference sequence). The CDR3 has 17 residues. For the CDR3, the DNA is TGTGCCAGTAGTATATTGGTGACAGCGGTCTCCAAAAACATTCAGTACTTC. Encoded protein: CASSILVTAVSKNIQYF.